A selection of T cell receptor beta chains follows, all from one sample in a study of radiation and T cells in renal cell carcinoma. The protocol was immunoSEQ multiplex PCR, while the TCRdb copy is restricted to in-frame clones and leaves out a portion. The sample has around 180,000 clones, about 88% seen once. The material sequenced was blood, taken from a patient whose treatment included radiotherapy and nephrectomy. The receptors originated from a woman in her forties or fifties with renal cell carcinoma. Both conserved end residues are part of each CDR3. A D gene is named only where the DNA matches it firmly. A clone size is listed for some rows: how often the clone was seen (once, few, many), or a class if it is expanded.

TRBV11-2	TRBJ2-4	-	-	TGTGCCAGCAGCTTATACGAAATGAGAGCCAAAAACATTCAGTACTTC	CASSLYEMRAKNIQYF
TRBV19	TRBJ1-2	-	-	TGTGCCAGTAGTCTTTTGGAGGGGGGGCGCGGAAACTATGGCTACACCTTC	CASSLLEGGRGNYGYTF
TRBV9	TRBJ1-3	-	-	TGTGCCAGCAGCTCCACCAGGAGGGGTGGAAGAAACACCATATATTTT	CASSSTRRGGRNTIYF
TRBV5-1	TRBJ1-6	-	-	TGCGCCAGCAGCTTGGACAGGGCGTCGGGTTCACCCCTCCACTTT	CASSLDRASGSPLHF
TRBV6-5	TRBJ2-7	TRBD1	-	TGTGCCAGCAGTTCCCCCGGACAGGGATCGTCCTACGAGCAGTACTTC	CASSSPGQGSSYEQYF
TRBV30	TRBJ1-5	-	-	TGTGCCTGGAGTGTAACGAGCAATCAGCCCCAGCATTTT	CAWSVTSNQPQHF
TRBV30	TRBJ2-5	TRBD2	-	TGTGCCTCCCAGCGGGGGGGTGGAGAGACCCAGTACTTC	CASQRGGGETQYF
TRBV5-6	TRBJ1-4	-	-	TGTGCCAGCAGCTCCCGGGAGGCAGGGATATATGAAAAACTGTTTTTT	CASSSREAGIYEKLFF
TRBV6-1	TRBJ1-5	-	-	TGTGCCAGCAATCATCTGGGCAGCAATCAGCCCCAGCATTTT	CASNHLGSNQPQHF
TRBV5-4	TRBJ2-2	TRBD1	-	TGTGCCATAAGAGCCCAGGGGGCGAGCGGGGAGCTGTTTTTT	CAIRAQGASGELFF
TRBV15	TRBJ1-5	-	-	TGTGCCACCAGCACCGGGACAACTAATCAGCCCCAGCATTTT	CATSTGTTNQPQHF
TRBV5-1	TRBJ2-2	TRBD1	-	TGCGCCAGCAGCTGGACAGGGTCGAACACCGGGGAGCTGTTTTTT	CASSWTGSNTGELFF
TRBV7-2	TRBJ1-1	-	-	TGTGCCAGCAGCCCTTGGGCCCAGTTGTACACTGAAGCTTTCTTT	CASSPWAQLYTEAFF
TRBV4-1	TRBJ2-7	-	-	TGCGCCAGCAGCCCTGCACGGGCGTGGTATCACGAGCAGTACTTC	CASSPARAWYHEQYF
TRBV30	TRBJ1-4	-	-	TGTGCCTGGAGTCAAAACAGGGTAGTAGGTGAAAAACTGTTTTTT	CAWSQNRVVGEKLFF
TRBV19	TRBJ1-1	-	-	TGTGCCAGTAGCCAGTCCCGAGCCATGAACACTGAAGCTTTCTTT	CASSQSRAMNTEAFF
TRBV18	TRBJ1-1	TRBD1	once	TGTGCCAGCTCACCTGGACAGGGGGCGATTCGGAACACTGAAGCTTTCTTT	CASSPGQGAIRNTEAFF
TRBV10-3	TRBJ1-2	-	-	TGTGCCGTAAGGCACGGAGGGGGTGACTATGGCTACACCTTC	CAVRHGGGDYGYTF
TRBV19	TRBJ1-2	TRBD1	-	TGTGCCAGTAGTATAGGACAGGGGCGAACTAACTATGGCTACACCTTC	CASSIGQGRTNYGYTF
TRBV7-9	TRBJ1-2	-	-	TGTGCCAGCAGCTTAGGGAGTCTTTATGGCTACACCTTC	CASSLGSLYGYTF
TRBV19	TRBJ2-2	-	-	TGTGCCAGTAGTTCGGGGGGACAGAGTACCGGGGAGCTGTTTTTT	CASSSGGQSTGELFF
TRBV27	TRBJ1-6	TRBD1	-	TGTGCCAGCACTAGGGGACAGGGATCTAATTCACCCCTCCACTTT	CASTRGQGSNSPLHF
TRBV7-9	TRBJ1-4	TRBD1	-	TGTGCCAGCAGCTGGGGACAGGGGCTAGTTAATGAAAAACTGTTTTTT	CASSWGQGLVNEKLFF
TRBV6-1	TRBJ1-2	TRBD1	-	TGTGCCAGCAGCCCCACAGGGGGCGTCTATGGCTACACCTTC	CASSPTGGVYGYTF
TRBV5-8	TRBJ2-6	-	-	TGTGCCAGCAGCTTTACGGCTGGGGCCAACGTCCTGACTTTC	CASSFTAGANVLTF
TRBV10-3	TRBJ1-1	-	-	TGTGCCATCCAGGGACATACGAACACTGAAGCTTTCTTT	CAIQGHTNTEAFF
TRBV10-3	TRBJ2-7	TRBD1	-	TGTGCCATCAGACCCGGGACAGGAAACTACGAGCAGTACTTC	CAIRPGTGNYEQYF
TRBV10-1	TRBJ2-5	-	-	TGCGCCAGCAGTGACCTAAATGGCGAGACCCAGTACTTC	CASSDLNGETQYF
TRBV5-8	TRBJ2-1	-	-	TGTGCCAGCAGCCCACTGGACGAGTGGTACAATGAGCAGTTCTTC	CASSPLDEWYNEQFF
TRBV5-1	TRBJ2-7	TRBD2	-	TGCGCCAGCAGCACCAGGGACTATAACTACGAGCAGTACTTC	CASSTRDYNYEQYF
TRBV6-5	TRBJ2-2	-	-	TGTGCCAGCAGTTACCCTACGAACACCGGGGAGCTGTTTTTT	CASSYPTNTGELFF
TRBV4-1	TRBJ1-5	-	many	TGCGCCAGCAGCCAAGGGGCCGGGTCCTCGGCCCAGCATTTT	CASSQGAGSSAQHF
TRBV19	TRBJ1-2	TRBD1	-	TGTGCCAGTAGTGTCCAAGCAGGGGGTGGCTATGGCTACACCTTC	CASSVQAGGGYGYTF
TRBV19	TRBJ1-4	-	few	TGTGCCAGCCACGGGACCGTTAATGAAAAACTGTTTTTT	CASHGTVNEKLFF
TRBV19	TRBJ1-1	TRBD1	-	TGTGCCAGTAGCTTCGGACAGGGGCTGGGCACTGAAGCTTTCTTT	CASSFGQGLGTEAFF
TRBV6-1	TRBJ1-2	-	-	TGTGCCAGCAGGGAGGGCAGTAGCTATGGCTACACCTTC	CASREGSSYGYTF
TRBV20-1	TRBJ2-7	-	-	TGCAGTGCTTCAGACTCCTACGAGCAGTACTTC	CSASDSYEQYF
TRBV18	TRBJ1-3	-	-	TGTGCCAGCTCACCGCCCCTAAAGGACACTAATCTCTCTGGAAACACCATATATTTT	CASSPPLKDTNLSGNTIYF
TRBV7-2	TRBJ1-4	TRBD1	-	TGTGCCAGCAGAGGGGGACAGAATGAAAAACTGTTTTTT	CASRGGQNEKLFF
TRBV19	TRBJ2-3	-	-	TGTGCCAGTAGTTTTAACAGGGCCGCAGATACGCAGTATTTT	CASSFNRAADTQYF